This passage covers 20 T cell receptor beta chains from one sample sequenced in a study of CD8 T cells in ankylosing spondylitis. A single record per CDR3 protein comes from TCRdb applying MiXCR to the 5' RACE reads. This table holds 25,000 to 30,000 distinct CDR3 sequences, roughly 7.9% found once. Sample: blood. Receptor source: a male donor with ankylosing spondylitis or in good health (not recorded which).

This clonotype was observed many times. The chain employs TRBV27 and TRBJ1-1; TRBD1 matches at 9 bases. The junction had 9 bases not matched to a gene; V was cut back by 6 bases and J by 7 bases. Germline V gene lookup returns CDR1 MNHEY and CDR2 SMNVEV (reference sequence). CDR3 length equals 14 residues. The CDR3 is CASRWDREVGEAFF. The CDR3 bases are TGTGCCAGCAGGTGGGACAGGGAGGTTGGTGAAGCTTTCTTT.

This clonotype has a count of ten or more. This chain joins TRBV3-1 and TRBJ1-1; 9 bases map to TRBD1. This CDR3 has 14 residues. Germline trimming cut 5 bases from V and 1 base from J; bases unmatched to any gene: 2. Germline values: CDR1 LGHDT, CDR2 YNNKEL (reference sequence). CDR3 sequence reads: CASSGGQGNTEAFF. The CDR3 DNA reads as TGTGCCAGCAGCGGGGGACAGGGGAACACTGAAGCTTTCTTT.

For the CDR3, the DNA is TGCAGTTCGGCCCGAGGTATGGATGAAAAACTGTTTTTT. Its translation: CSSARGMDEKLFF. The chain links TRBV20-1 to TRBJ1-4; no clear D gene. The CDR3 totals 13 residues. CDR1 and CDR2 (germline): DFQATT, SNEGSKA (reference sequence). Trimming stripped 8 bases from V and 6 bases from J, with 16 bases between.

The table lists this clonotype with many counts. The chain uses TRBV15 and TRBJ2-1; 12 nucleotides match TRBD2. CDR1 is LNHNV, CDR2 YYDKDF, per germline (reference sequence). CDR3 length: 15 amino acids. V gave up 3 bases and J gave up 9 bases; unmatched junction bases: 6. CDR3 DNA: TGTGCCACCAGCAGGGATCCGGGACTAGCGGGTGAGCAGTTCTTC. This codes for CATSRDPGLAGEQFF.

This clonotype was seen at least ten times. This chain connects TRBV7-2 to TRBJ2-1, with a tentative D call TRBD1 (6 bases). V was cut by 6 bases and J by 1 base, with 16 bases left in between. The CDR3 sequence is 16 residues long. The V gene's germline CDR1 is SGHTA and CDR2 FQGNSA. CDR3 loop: CASRRMMGQSYNEQFF. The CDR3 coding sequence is TGTGCCAGCAGGCGTATGATGGGACAATCCTACAATGAGCAGTTCTTC.

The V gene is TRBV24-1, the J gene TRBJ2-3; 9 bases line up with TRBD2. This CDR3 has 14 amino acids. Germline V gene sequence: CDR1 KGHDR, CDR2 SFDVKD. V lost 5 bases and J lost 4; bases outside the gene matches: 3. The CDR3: CATSGGLASDTQYF. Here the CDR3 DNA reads TGTGCCACCAGTGGGGGACTAGCATCAGATACGCAGTATTTT.

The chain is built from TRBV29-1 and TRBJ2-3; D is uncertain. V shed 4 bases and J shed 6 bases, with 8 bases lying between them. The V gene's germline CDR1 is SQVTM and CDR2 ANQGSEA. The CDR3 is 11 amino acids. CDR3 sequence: CSVGVRDTQYF. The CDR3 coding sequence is TGCAGCGTTGGAGTCAGGGATACGCAGTATTTT.

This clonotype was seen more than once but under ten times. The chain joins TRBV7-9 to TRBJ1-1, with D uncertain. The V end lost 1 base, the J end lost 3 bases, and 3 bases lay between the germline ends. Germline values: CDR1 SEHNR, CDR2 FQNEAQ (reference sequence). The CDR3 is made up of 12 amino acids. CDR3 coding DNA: TGTGCCAGCAGCTTAGGGTACACTGAAGCTTTCTTT. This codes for CASSLGYTEAFF.

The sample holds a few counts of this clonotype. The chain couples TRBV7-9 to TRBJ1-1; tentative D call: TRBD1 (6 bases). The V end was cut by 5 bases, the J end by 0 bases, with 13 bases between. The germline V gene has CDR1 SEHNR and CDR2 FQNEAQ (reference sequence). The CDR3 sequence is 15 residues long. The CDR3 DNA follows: TGTGCCAGCAGCCATATCAGGGGTATGAACACTGAAGCTTTCTTT. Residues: CASSHIRGMNTEAFF. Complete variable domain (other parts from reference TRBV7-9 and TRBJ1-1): DTGVSQNPRHKITKRGQNVTFRCDPISEHNRLYWYRQTLGQGPEFLTYFQNEAQLEKSRLLSDRFSAERPKGSFSTLEIQRTEQGDSAMYLCASSHIRGMNTEAFFGQGTRLTVV.

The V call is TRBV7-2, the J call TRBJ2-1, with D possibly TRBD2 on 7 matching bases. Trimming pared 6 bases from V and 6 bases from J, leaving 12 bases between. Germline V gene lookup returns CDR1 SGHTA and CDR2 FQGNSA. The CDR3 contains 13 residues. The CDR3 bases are TGTGCCAGCAGGCTGCGGGGGCTCAATGAGCAGTTCTTC. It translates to CASRLRGLNEQFF.

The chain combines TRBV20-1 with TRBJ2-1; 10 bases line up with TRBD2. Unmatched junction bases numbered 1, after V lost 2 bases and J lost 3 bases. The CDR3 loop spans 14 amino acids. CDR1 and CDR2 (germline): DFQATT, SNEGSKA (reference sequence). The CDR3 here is CSARRTSGYNEQFF. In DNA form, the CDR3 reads TGCAGTGCTAGAAGGACTAGCGGCTACAATGAGCAGTTCTTC.

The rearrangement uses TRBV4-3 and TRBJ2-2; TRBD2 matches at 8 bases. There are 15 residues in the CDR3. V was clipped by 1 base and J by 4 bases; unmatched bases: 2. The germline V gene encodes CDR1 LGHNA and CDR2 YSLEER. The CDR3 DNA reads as TGCGCCAGCAGCCAAGGAGCGGGAGTCACCGGGGAGCTGTTTTTT. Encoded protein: CASSQGAGVTGELFF.

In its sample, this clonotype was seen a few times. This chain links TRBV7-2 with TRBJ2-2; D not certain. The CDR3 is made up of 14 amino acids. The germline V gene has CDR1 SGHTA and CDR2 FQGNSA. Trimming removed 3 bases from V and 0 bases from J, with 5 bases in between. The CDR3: CASSFLPNTGELFF. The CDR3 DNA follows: TGTGCCAGCAGCTTTCTACCGAACACCGGGGAGCTGTTTTTT.

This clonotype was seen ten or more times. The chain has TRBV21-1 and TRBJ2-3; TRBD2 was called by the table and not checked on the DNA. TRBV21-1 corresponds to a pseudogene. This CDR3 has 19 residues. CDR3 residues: CASSKALCTSGASTDTQYF. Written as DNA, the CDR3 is TGTGCCAGCAGCAAAGCGCTTTGTACTAGCGGAGCTAGCACAGATACGCAGTATTTT.

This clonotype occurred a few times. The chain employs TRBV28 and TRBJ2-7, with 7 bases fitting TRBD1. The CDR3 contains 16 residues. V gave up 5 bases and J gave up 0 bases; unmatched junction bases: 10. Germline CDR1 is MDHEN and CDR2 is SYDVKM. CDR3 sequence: CASSIPDRAPSYEQYV. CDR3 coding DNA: TGTGCCAGCAGTATCCCAGACAGGGCGCCCTCCTACGAGCAGTACGTC.

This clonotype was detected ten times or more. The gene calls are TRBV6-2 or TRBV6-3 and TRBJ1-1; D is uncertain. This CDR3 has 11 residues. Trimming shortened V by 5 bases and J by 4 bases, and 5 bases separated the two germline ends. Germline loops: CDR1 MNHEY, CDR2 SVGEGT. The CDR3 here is CASSLGTEAFF. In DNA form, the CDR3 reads TGTGCCAGCAGTCTGGGCACTGAAGCTTTCTTT.

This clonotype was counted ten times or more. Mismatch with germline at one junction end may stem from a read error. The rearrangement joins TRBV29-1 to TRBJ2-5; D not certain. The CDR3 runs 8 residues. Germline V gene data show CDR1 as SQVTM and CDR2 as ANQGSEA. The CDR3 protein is CSVEDHDF. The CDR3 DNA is TGCAGCGTTGAAGATCACGACTTC.

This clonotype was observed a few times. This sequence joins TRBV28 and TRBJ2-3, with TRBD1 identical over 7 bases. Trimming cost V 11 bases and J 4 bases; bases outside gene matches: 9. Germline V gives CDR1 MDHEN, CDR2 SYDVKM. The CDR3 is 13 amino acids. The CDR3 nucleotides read TGTGCCCTAGGGGGACAGCTGCCAGATACGCAGTATTTT. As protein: CALGGQLPDTQYF.

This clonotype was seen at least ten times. The chain's CDR3 is CASSHEPWNEQYF. In nucleotides, the CDR3 is TGCGCCAGCAGCCACGAGCCATGGAACGAGCAGTACTTC. This sequence joins TRBV5-1 and TRBJ2-7, with D hard to call. Trimming left V 4 bases short and J 5 bases short, with 13 bases between. CDR1 and CDR2 from the germline V gene are SGHRS and YFSETQ. The CDR3 length is 13 residues. Full variable domain (outside the CDR3, taken from reference TRBV5-1 and TRBJ2-7): KAGVTQTPRYLIKTRGQQVTLSCSPISGHRSVSWYQQTPGQGLQFLFEYFSETQRNKGNFPGRFSGRQFSNSRSEMNVSTLELGDSALYLCASSHEPWNEQYFGPGTRLTVT.

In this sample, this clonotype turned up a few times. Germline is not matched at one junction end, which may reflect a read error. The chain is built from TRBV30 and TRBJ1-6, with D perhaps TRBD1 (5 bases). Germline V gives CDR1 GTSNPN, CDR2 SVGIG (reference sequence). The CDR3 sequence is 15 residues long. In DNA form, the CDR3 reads TGCGCTTTAGGGAAGGTGGATCTAAGGGGATCACCCCTCCACTTT. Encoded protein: CALGKVDLRGSPLHF.